The sequence of this T cell receptor beta chain was determined in a study of monozygotic twins with inflammatory bowel disease. The germline gives CDR1 DFQATT, CDR2 SNEGSKA (reference sequence). The CDR3 is 16 residues long. TCRdb reanalyzed the 5' RACE reads and collapses them to one entry per CDR3 protein, without DNA. This repertoire includes nearly 450,000 distinct CDR3 sequences. This chain connects TRBV20-1 to TRBJ1-5; with no DNA, the TCRdb D assignment of TRBD1 cannot be verified. The TCR was taken from a human donor with ulcerative colitis or Crohn's disease, or a healthy co-twin of an affected twin (not recorded which). Input material: blood. CDR3 sequence reads: CSAPGWGQGSNQPQHF.